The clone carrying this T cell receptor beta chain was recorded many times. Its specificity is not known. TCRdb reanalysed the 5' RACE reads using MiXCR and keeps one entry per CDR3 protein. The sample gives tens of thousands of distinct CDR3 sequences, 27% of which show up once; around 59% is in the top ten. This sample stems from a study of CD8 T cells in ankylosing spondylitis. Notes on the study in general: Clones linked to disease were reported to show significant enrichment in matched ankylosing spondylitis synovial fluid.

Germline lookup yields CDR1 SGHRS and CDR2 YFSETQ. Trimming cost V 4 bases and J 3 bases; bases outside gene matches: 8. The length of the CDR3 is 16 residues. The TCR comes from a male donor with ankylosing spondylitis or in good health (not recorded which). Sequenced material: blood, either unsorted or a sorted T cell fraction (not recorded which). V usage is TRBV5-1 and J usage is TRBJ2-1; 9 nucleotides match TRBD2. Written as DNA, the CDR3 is TGCGCCAGCAGCCCAAGGACTAGCGACTACTACAATGAGCAGTTCTTC. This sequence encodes CASSPRTSDYYNEQFF.